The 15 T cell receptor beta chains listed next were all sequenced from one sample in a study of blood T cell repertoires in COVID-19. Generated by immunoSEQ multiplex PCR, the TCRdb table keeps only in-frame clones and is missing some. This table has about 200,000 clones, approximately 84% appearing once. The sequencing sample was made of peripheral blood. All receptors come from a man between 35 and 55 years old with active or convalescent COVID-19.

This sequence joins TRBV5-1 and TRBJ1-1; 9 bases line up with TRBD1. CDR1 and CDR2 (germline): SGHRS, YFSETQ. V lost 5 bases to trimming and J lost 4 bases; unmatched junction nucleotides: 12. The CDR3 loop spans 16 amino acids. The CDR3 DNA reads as TGCGCCAGCAGGCCCCTCACAGGGGGCGGCGGCACTGAAGCTTTCTTT. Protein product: CASRPLTGGGGTEAFF.

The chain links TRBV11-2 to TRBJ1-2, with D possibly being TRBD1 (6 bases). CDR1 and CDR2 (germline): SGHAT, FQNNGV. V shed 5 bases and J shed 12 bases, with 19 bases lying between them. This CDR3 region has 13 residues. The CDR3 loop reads CASSPRGGLGNTF. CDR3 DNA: TGTGCCAGCAGCCCGAGGGGGGGGTTGGGCAACACCTTC.

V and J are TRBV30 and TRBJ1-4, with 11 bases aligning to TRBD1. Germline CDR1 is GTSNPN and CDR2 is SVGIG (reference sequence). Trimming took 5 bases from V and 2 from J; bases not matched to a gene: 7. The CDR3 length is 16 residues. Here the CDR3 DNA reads TGTGCCTGGGCTCCGGGACAGGGGGGGACTAATGAAAAACTGTTTTTT. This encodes CAWAPGQGGTNEKLFF.

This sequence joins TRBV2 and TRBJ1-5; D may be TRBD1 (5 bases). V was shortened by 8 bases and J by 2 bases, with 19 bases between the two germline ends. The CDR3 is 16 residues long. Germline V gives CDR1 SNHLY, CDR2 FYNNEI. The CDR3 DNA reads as TGTGCCAGCGGTTGGGGGGTTGCTTGGGGCAATCAGCCCCAGCATTTT. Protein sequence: CASGWGVAWGNQPQHF.

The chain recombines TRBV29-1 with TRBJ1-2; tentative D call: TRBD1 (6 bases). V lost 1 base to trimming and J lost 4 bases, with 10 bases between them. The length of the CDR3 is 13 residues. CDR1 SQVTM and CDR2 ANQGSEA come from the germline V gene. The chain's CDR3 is CSVEGGGVYGYTF. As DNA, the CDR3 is TGCAGCGTTGAAGGAGGGGGTGTCTATGGCTACACCTTC.

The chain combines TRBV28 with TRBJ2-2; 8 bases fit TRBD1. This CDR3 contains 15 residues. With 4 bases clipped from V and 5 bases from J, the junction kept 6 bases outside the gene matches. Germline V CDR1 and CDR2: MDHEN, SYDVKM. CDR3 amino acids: CASSSQRQGTGELFF. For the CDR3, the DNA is TGTGCCAGCAGTTCCCAACGACAGGGGACCGGGGAGCTGTTTTTT.

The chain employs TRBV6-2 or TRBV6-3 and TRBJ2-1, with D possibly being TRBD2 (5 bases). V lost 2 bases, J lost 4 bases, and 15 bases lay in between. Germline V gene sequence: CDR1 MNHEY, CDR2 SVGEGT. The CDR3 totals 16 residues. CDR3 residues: CASSYPGNPKYNEQFF. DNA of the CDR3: TGTGCCAGCAGTTACCCGGGGAACCCCAAATACAATGAGCAGTTCTTC.

CDR3 bases: TGTGCCAGCAGTTACTCGACAGTACTGTACTTC. Its protein is CASSYSTVLYF. This chain links TRBV6-5 with TRBJ2-7, with D possibly matching TRBD1 (5 bases). Germline loops: CDR1 MNHEY, CDR2 SVGAGI. There are 11 residues in the CDR3. V shed 0 bases and J shed 12 bases, with 9 bases lying between them.

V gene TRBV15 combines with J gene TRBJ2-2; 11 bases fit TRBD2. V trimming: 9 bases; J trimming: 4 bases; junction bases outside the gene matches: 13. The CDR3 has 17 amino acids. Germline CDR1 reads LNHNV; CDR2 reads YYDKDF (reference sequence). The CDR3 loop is CATMLPRLAGGTGELFF. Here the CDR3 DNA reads TGTGCCACTATGCTACCCCGGCTAGCGGGAGGCACCGGGGAGCTGTTTTTT.

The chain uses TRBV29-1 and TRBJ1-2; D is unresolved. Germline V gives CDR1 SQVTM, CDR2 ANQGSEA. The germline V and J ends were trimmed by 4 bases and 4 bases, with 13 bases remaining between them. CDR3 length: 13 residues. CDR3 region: CSVGQYPSYGYTF. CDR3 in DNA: TGCAGCGTTGGTCAGTACCCTTCCTATGGCTACACCTTC.

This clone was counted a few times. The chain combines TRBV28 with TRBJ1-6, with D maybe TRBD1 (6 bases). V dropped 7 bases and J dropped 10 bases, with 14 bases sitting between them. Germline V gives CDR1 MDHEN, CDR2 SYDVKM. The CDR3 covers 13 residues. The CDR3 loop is CASKTGVGSPLHF. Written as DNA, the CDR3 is TGTGCCAGCAAGACAGGAGTTGGATCACCCCTCCACTTT. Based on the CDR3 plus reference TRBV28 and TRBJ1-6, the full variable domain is DVKVTQSSRYLVKRTGEKVFLECVQDMDHENMFWYRQDPGLGLRLIYFSYDVKMKEKGDIPEGYSVSREKKERFSLILESASTNQTSMYLCASKTGVGSPLHFGNGTRLTVT.

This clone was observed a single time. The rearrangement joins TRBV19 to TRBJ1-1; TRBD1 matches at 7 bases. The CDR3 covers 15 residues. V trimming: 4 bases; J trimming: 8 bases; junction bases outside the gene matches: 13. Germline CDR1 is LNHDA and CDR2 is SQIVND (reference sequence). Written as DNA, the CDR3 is TGTGCCAGTAGTAGTAGGACAGGCGGGGACCTGGAAGCTTTCTTT. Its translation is CASSSRTGGDLEAFF.

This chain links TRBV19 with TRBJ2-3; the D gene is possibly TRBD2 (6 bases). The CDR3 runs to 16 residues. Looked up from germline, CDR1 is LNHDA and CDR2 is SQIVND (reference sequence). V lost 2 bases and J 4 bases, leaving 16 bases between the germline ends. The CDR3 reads CASSITGLSPADTQYF. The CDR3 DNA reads TGTGCCAGTAGTATAACGGGACTGTCCCCAGCAGATACGCAGTATTTT.

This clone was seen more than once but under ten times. The CDR3 DNA reads as TGTGCCAGCATGGACAGCATCTATGGCTACACCTTC. Translating gives CASMDSIYGYTF. J is TRBJ1-2 and V is TRBV2; perhaps TRBD1 as D (6 bases). The CDR3 is 12 residues long. V was trimmed by 7 bases and J by 4 bases, leaving 10 bases between them. The germline CDR1 and CDR2 sequences are SNHLY and FYNNEI.

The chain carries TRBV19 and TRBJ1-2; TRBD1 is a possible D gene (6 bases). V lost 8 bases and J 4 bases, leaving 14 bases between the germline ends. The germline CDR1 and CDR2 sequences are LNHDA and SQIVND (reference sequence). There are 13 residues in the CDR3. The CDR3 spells CASDKTGSYGYTF. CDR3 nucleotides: TGTGCCAGTGATAAGACAGGCTCCTATGGCTACACCTTC.